These 9 T cell receptor beta chains were all obtained from the same sample, sequenced in a study of shared clonotypes between healthy human individuals. Profiling relied on immunoSEQ multiplex PCR, and the TCRdb table lists in-frame clones only, not all of them. This table holds 530,000 or so clones, around 79% found once. The specimen was PBMCs. The source is a woman in her forties in good health. Some clones in this sample may be carry-over from other donors' samples.

Only one count was recorded for this clone. V gene TRBV5-1 combines with J gene TRBJ1-1; weak D call: TRBD1 (6 bases). The CDR3 contains 13 residues. Between the trimmed V and J ends, which lost 2 bases and 3 bases, there was a span of 8 bases. CDR1 and CDR2 from the germline V gene are SGHRS and YFSETQ. The CDR3 DNA reads TGCGCCAGCAGCTTTTCAGGGGACACTGAAGCTTTCTTT. Translated, it gives CASSFSGDTEAFF.

This chain links TRBV28 with TRBJ1-6; D gene ambiguous. The CDR3 runs 14 residues. With 3 bases removed from V and 4 bases from J, the gap between germline ends came to 7 bases. Germline CDR1 is MDHEN and CDR2 is SYDVKM. The CDR3 loop reads CASSFWEYNSPLHF. The CDR3 DNA reads TGTGCCAGCAGTTTTTGGGAATATAATTCACCCCTCCACTTT.

The chain employs TRBV6-5 and TRBJ2-5; D is ambiguous. V lost 2 bases, J lost 2 bases, and 6 bases lay in between. This CDR3 is built from 13 residues. The germline gives CDR1 MNHEY, CDR2 SVGAGI. DNA of the CDR3: TGTGCCAGCAGTTACAGAATTCAAGAGACCCAGTACTTC. It yields the protein CASSYRIQETQYF.

V gene TRBV18 combines with J gene TRBJ2-7; 13 positions agree with TRBD2. This CDR3 has 18 residues. V gave up 3 bases and J gave up 1 base; unmatched junction bases: 9. Germline lookup yields CDR1 KGHSH and CDR2 LQKENI. The CDR3 spells CASSPLGTSGTRSYEQYF. The CDR3 nucleotides read TGTGCCAGCTCACCGCTCGGGACTAGCGGGACGAGGTCCTACGAGCAGTACTTC. Looking up the rest from reference TRBV18 and TRBJ2-7 gives the full variable domain: NAGVMQNPRHLVRRRGQEARLRCSPMKGHSHVYWYRQLPEEGLKFMVYLQKENIIDESGMPKERFSAEFPKEGPSILRIQQVVRGDSAAYFCASSPLGTSGTRSYEQYFGPGTRLTVT.

The V and J genes are TRBV5-4 and TRBJ1-1, with D unresolved. The length of the CDR3 is 16 residues. The ends were cut back, 1 base at V and 4 bases at J, with 17 bases in the middle. CDR1 is SGHNT, CDR2 YYREEE, per germline (reference sequence). The CDR3 sequence: CASSLMQLASSTEAFF. In nucleotides, the CDR3 is TGTGCCAGCAGCTTGATGCAGCTAGCTTCGAGCACTGAAGCTTTCTTT.

CDR3 bases: TGCAGCGGGGGACAGGGGGCCTACAATGAGCAGTTCTTC. Protein product: CSGGQGAYNEQFF. The rearrangement links TRBV29-1 to TRBJ2-1; 11 bases match TRBD1. Per germline, CDR1 SQVTM and CDR2 ANQGSEA. The CDR3 runs 13 residues. With V trimmed by 7 bases and J by 2 bases, 1 base remained unmatched.

V and J are TRBV4-1 and TRBJ2-3, with 8 bases that match TRBD2. The CDR3 has 15 residues. CDR1 is MGHRA and CDR2 is YSYEKL in the germline V gene. Trimming cost V 4 bases and J 3 bases; bases outside gene matches: 6. The CDR3 region is CASSPGSGRTDTQYF. The CDR3 coding sequence is TGCGCCAGCAGCCCTGGGAGCGGGAGAACAGATACGCAGTATTTT.

The genes are TRBV4-1 and TRBJ2-7; maybe TRBD1 (5 bases). This CDR3 contains 15 residues. Germline CDR1 reads MGHRA; CDR2 reads YSYEKL. The V and J ends lost 3 bases and 3 bases respectively, with 15 bases between them. The CDR3, as DNA: TGCGCCAGCAGCCATAACAGTCTGACAGTCTACGAGCAGTACTTC. Translating gives CASSHNSLTVYEQYF.

The chain carries TRBV6-5 and TRBJ2-5; weak D call: TRBD2 (6 bases). The V end was cut by 7 bases, the J end by 2 bases, with 14 bases between. Germline V gene lookup returns CDR1 MNHEY and CDR2 SVGAGI. The CDR3 sequence is 14 residues long. CDR3 bases: TGTGCCAGCACCCGATCGGAGGGTCAAGAGACCCAGTACTTC. Translating gives CASTRSEGQETQYF.